Following are 9 T cell receptor beta chains from one sample sequenced in a study of T cell responses to AZD1222 COVID-19 vaccine. The data were produced by immunoSEQ multiplex PCR, yet TCRdb's version contains in-frame clones alone and is incomplete. The table lists approximately 140,000 clones, 75% to 95% of them singletons. The sample here was peripheral blood, taken on day 0 of AZD1222 vaccination. These receptors were taken from an adult in good health.

This clone showed up just once. V usage is TRBV9 and J usage is TRBJ1-5; D is undetermined. This CDR3 spans 13 amino acids. The germline CDR1 and CDR2 sequences are SGDLS and YYNGEE. The ends were cut back, 0 bases at V and 6 bases at J, with 7 bases in the middle. CDR3 nucleotides: TGTGCCAGCAGCGTAGCGGGAGTTCAGCCCCAGCATTTT. Its translation: CASSVAGVQPQHF.

The chain is built from TRBV6-4 and TRBJ1-5, with D unclear. The CDR3 totals 15 residues. From germline, CDR1 is MRHNA and CDR2 SNTAGT. V lost 0 bases and J lost 3, with 9 bases in between. CDR3 nucleotides: TGTGCCAGCAGTGACTCGGCCGACCCCAATCAGCCCCAGCATTTT. As protein: CASSDSADPNQPQHF.

V and J are TRBV5-3 and TRBJ1-5; D is uncertain. TRBV5-3 is placed among ORFs of uncertain function. This CDR3 region has 15 residues. Between the trimmed V and J ends, which lost 4 bases and 0 bases, there was a span of 11 bases. The chain's CDR3 is CARSDDSYSNQPQHF. The CDR3 DNA reads TGTGCCAGAAGCGACGATAGCTATAGCAATCAGCCCCAGCATTTT.

V is TRBV28 and J is TRBJ1-2; no clear D gene. The V end lost 4 bases, the J end lost 5 bases, and 5 bases lay between the germline ends. CDR3 length: 11 amino acids. From germline, CDR1 is MDHEN and CDR2 SYDVKM. In nucleotides, the CDR3 is TGTGCCAGCAGTTGGGCATATGGCTACACCTTC. This encodes CASSWAYGYTF.

The chain is built from TRBV2 and TRBJ1-3; D might be TRBD1 (5 bases). CDR1 and CDR2 (germline): SNHLY, FYNNEI. The length of the CDR3 is 17 residues. Trimming removed 5 bases from V and 0 bases from J, with 17 bases in between. CDR3 in amino acids: CASSRGRGVSSGNTIYF. The DNA for the CDR3 is TGTGCCAGCAGTCGGGGACGGGGGGTCTCCTCTGGAAACACCATATATTTT.

The chain links TRBV7-2 to TRBJ1-2; 7 bases are shared with TRBD1. The CDR3 contains 13 residues. V shed 8 bases, J shed 8 bases, and the junction held 11 bases outside the gene matches. Germline values: CDR1 SGHTA, CDR2 FQGNSA. The CDR3 DNA reads TGTGCCAGCCAGGGGGGGCAGGGTCGAGGCTACACCTTC. Translation: CASQGGQGRGYTF.

This clone was observed a single time. In DNA form, the CDR3 reads TGTGCCAGCAGCCAAAAGGCCGCTGCGGCCACCGGGGAGCTGTTTTTT. Amino acid sequence: CASSQKAAAATGELFF. The rearrangement links TRBV3-1 (or the pseudogene TRBV3-2) to TRBJ2-2; the D is unclear. This CDR3 contains 16 residues. Germline V gene lookup returns CDR1 LGHDT and CDR2 YNNKEL (reference sequence). Trimming took 2 bases from V and 4 from J, leaving 14 bases between them.

The rearrangement uses TRBV3-1 (or the pseudogene TRBV3-2) and TRBJ2-5; D is unclear. The CDR3 has 12 amino acids. In germline, CDR1 is LGHDT, CDR2 YNNKEL (reference sequence). V was trimmed by 1 base and J by 4 bases, leaving 4 bases between them. CDR3 bases: TGTGCCAGCAGCCAAGGCACAGAGACCCAGTACTTC. It is translated as CASSQGTETQYF.

CDR3 nucleotides: TGTGCCAGCAGCTTACAAACCGGACAGAGCAATCAGCCCCAGCATTTT. This sequence encodes CASSLQTGQSNQPQHF. The gene calls are TRBV7-8 and TRBJ1-5; tentatively, D is TRBD1 (6 bases). The length of the CDR3 is 16 residues. Trimming removed 2 bases from V and 1 base from J, with 12 bases in between. The germline CDR1 and CDR2 sequences are SGHVS and FQNEAQ.